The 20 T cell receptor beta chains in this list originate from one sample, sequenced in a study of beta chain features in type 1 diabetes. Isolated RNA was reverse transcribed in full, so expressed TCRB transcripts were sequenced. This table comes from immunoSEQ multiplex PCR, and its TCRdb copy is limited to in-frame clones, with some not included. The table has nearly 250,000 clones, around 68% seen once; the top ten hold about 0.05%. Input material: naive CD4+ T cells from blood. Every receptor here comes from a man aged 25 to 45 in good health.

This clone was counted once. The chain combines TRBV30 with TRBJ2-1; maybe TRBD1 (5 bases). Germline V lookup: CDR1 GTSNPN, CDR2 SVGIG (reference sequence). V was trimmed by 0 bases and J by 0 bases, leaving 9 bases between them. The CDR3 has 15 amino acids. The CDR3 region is CAWSVQAASYNEQFF. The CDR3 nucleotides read TGTGCCTGGAGTGTACAGGCGGCCTCCTACAATGAGCAGTTCTTC.

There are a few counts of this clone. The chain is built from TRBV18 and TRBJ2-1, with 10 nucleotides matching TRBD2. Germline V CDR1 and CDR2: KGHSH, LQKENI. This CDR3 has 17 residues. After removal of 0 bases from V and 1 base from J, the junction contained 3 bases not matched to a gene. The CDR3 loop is CASSPPGLAESYNEQFF. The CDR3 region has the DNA TGTGCCAGCTCACCACCTGGACTAGCGGAATCCTACAATGAGCAGTTCTTC.

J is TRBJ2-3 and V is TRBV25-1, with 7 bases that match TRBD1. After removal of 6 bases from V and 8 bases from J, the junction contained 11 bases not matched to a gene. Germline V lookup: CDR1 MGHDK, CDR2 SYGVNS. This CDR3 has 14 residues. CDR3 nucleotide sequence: TGTGCCAGCAGAGAGACAGGGTCGAGGGGTACGCAGTATTTT. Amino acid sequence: CASRETGSRGTQYF.

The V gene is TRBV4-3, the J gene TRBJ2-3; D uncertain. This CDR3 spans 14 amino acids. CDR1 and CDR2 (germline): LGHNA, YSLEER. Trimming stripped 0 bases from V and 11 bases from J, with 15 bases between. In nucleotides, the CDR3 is TGCGCCAGCAGCCAAGATCAAGGCCGACCTCTGCAGTATTTT. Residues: CASSQDQGRPLQYF.

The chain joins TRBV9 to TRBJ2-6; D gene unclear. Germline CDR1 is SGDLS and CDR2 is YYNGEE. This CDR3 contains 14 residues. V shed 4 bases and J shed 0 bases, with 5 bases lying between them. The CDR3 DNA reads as TGTGCCAGCAGCCCATACTCTGGGGCCAACGTCCTGACTTTC. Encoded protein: CASSPYSGANVLTF.

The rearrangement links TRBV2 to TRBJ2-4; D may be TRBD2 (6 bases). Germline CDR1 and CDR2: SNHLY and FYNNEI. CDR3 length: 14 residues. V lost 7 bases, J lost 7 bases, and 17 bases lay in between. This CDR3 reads CASTFKREENIQYF. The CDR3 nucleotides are TGTGCCAGCACTTTCAAGAGGGAGGAGAACATTCAGTACTTC.

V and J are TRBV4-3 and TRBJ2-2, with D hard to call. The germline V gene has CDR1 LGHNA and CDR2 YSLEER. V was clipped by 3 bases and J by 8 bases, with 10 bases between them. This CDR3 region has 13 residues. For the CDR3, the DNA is TGCGCCAGCAGCCATGCCCGCGGAGGGGAGCTGTTTTTT. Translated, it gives CASSHARGGELFF.

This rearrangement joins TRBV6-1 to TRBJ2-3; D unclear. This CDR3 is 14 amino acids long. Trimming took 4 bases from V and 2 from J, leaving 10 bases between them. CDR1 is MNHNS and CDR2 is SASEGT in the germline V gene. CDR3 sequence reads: CASSGMGDTDTQYF. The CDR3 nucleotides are TGTGCCAGCAGTGGCATGGGCGACACAGATACGCAGTATTTT.

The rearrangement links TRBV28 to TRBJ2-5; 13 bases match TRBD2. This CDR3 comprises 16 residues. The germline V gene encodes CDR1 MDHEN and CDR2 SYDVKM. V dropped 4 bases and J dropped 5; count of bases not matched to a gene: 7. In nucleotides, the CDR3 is TGTGCCAGCAGTTCCAGACTAGCGGGAGGATTTGAGACCCAGTACTTC. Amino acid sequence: CASSSRLAGGFETQYF.

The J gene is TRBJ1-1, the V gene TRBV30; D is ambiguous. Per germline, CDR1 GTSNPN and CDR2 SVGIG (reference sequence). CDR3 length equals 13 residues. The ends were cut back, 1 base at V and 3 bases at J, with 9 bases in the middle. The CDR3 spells CAWSGDLDTEAFF. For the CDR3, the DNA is TGTGCCTGGAGTGGGGATTTAGACACTGAAGCTTTCTTT.

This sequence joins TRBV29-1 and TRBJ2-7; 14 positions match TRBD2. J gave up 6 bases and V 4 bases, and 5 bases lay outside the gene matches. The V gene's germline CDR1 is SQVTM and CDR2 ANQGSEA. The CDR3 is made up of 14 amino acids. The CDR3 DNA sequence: TGCAGCGTTGCCGGGACTAGCGGGAGAGGCGAGCAGTACTTC. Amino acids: CSVAGTSGRGEQYF.

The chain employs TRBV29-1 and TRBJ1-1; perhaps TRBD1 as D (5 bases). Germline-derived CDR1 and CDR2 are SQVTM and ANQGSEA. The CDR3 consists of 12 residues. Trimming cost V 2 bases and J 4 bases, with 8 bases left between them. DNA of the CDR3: TGCAGCGTTGAATCAGGGCGCACTGAAGCTTTCTTT. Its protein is CSVESGRTEAFF.

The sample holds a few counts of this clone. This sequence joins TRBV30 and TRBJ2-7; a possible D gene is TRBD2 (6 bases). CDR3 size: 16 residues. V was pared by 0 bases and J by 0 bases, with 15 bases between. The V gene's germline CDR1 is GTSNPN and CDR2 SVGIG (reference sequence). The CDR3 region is CAWSVRRGGASYEQYF. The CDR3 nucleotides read TGTGCCTGGAGTGTACGGAGGGGAGGTGCCTCCTACGAGCAGTACTTC.

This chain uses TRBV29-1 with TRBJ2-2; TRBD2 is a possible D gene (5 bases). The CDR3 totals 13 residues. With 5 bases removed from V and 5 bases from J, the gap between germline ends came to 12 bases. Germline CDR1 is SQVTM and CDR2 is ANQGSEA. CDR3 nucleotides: TGCAGCGTTCGAGGGATTTTAACCGGGGAGCTGTTTTTT. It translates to CSVRGILTGELFF.

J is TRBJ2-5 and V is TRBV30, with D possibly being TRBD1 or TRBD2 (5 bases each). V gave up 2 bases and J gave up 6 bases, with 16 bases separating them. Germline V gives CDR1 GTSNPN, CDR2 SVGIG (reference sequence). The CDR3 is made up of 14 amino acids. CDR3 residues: CAWSQGTDHKTQYF. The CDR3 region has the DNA TGTGCCTGGAGTCAAGGGACCGACCACAAGACCCAGTACTTC.

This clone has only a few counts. The CDR3 region has the DNA TGTGCCATCAGTGGTTCGGGTGAAATGAACACTGAAGCTTTCTTT. It specifies CAISGSGEMNTEAFF. The chain combines TRBV10-3 with TRBJ1-1; D is unresolved. This CDR3 has 15 residues. The V end was cut by 4 bases, the J end by 0 bases, with 12 bases between. Germline CDR1 and CDR2: ENHRY and SYGVKD.

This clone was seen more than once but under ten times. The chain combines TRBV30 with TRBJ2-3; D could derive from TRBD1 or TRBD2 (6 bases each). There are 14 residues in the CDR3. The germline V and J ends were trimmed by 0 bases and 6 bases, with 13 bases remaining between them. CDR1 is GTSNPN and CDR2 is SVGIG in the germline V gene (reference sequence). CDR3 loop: CAWSVFRGRDTQYF. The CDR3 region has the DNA TGTGCCTGGAGTGTATTTAGGGGGAGGGATACGCAGTATTTT.

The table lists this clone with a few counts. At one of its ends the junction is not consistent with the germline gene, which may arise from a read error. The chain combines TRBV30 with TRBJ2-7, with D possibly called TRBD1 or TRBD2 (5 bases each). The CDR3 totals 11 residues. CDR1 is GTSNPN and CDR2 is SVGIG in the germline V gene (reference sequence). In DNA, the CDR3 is TGTGCCTGGAGTCCGCCCGAGGGACCATTCTTC. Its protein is CAWSPPEGPFF. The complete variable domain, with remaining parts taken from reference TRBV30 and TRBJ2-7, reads SQTIHQWPATLVQPVGSPLSLECTVEGTSNPNLYWYRQAAGRGLQLLFYSVGIGQISSEVPQNLSASRPQDRQFILSSKKLLLSDSGFYLCAWSPPEGPFFGPGTRLTVT.

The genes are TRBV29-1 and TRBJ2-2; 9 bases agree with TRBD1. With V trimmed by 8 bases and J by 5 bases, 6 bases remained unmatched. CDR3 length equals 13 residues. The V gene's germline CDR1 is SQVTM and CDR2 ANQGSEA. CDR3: CSCRDRVTGELFF. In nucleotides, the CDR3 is TGCAGCTGCCGGGACAGGGTTACCGGGGAGCTGTTTTTT.

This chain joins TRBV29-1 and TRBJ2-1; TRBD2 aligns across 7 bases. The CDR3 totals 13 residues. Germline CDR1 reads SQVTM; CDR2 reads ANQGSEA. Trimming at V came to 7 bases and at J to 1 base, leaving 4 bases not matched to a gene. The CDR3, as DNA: TGCAGCGCTTCTAGCGGTTCCTACAATGAGCAGTTCTTC. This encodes CSASSGSYNEQFF.